Given below is one T cell receptor beta chain in context. Its antigen is not yet known. Per-base quality was not reported, and no clone a single base away is much larger than it. The trial excluded patients who had a history of autoimmune disease or were on systemic immunosuppression. In every dose cohort, peripheral blood was drawn for TCR sequencing at baseline, cycle 4 day 1, and cycle 7 day 1. The samples were taken from a phase I, first-in-human, multicenter, open-label dose-escalation trial of ivuxolimab. The trial enrolled adults with locally advanced or metastatic head and neck squamous cell, hepatocellular, melanoma or renal cell carcinoma. Before TCR sequencing, CD4+ T cells and CD8+ T cells from peripheral blood were sorted into separate populations. Per the germline V gene, MNHEY is the CDR1 and SVGAGI is the CDR2. The germline V and J ends show losses of 7 bases and 6 bases respectively, and no gene match explains 9 bases of the junction. The CDR3, cysteine through phenylalanine, is 15 amino acids long. Only the CDR3 part of the read is kept: 45 bases, read in frame from the first base.

Genomic DNA was extracted from sorted cells for sequencing of the TCRbeta CDR3 region. The immunoSEQ Assay was used for sequencing of TCRbeta CDR3 regions. TCRdb took over this immuneACCESS table, retaining in-frame rearrangements with V and J assigned. Such tables are incomplete; in checked studies, under half of the missing clones stem from an unresolved V gene, and the remainder is unexplained. This sample holds tens of thousands of clones; around 90% were observed only once. Of the sample, around 0.44% falls within the top ten clones. The data originate from a study of OX40 agonist ivuxolimab in advanced cancers. For the wider study: Ivuxolimab was a fully human IgG2 agonistic monoclonal antibody targeting the costimulatory receptor OX40 (CD134). Intravenous ivuxolimab was administered to patients every 2 weeks at six dose levels: 0.01, 0.1, 0.3, 1.5, 3 and 10 mg/kg. Of the roughly 50 dose-escalation patients, hepatocellular carcinoma was present in about 20, melanoma in roughly 15, renal cell carcinoma in 9 and head and neck cancer in 9. The dose-escalation cohort was about 83% male with a mean age of about 65 years, ranging from 23 to 79. Prior anti-PD-1, anti-PD-L1 or anti-CTLA-4 therapy was permitted, and checkpoint inhibitors had been received by more than 35% of dose-escalation patients. Partial responses occurred in three dose-escalation patients: two with cutaneous melanoma and one with hepatocellular carcinoma. Peripheral TCRbeta sequencing aimed to test whether ivuxolimab altered TCR sequence diversity and caused clonal T-cell expansion. The paper describes the monotherapy dose-escalation part (N ≈ 52 patients) of the phase I trial of ivuxolimab. What the research found in general, with its limitations: Clonal expansion of both CD4+ and CD8+ blood T cells was observed from baseline to week 6 at doses 0.1 to 3.0 mg/kg. In the 0.1-3.0 mg/kg groups, partial responders had among the lowest normalized peripheral clonal expansion, particularly in CD8+ T cells. After ivuxolimab, CD8+ T cells had more expanded clones than CD4+ T cells on average. Low levels of normalized T-cell clonal expansion were also shown by some nonresponding patients. The antigen specificity of the peripheral T cells that underwent clonal expansion was not determined.

This TCR derives from an adult with an advanced solid tumor such as melanoma, head and neck, liver or kidney cancer. The sample here was CD4+ or CD8+ T cells sorted from blood, taken in a trial of the OX40 agonist ivuxolimab. The rearranged segments are TRBV6-5 and TRBJ1-6; TRBD1 aligns with 7 central bases. This receptor has the CDR3 CASTNRGGTNSPLHF. The DNA is TGTGCCAGCACGAACCGAGGGGGCACTAATTCACCCCTCCACTTT.